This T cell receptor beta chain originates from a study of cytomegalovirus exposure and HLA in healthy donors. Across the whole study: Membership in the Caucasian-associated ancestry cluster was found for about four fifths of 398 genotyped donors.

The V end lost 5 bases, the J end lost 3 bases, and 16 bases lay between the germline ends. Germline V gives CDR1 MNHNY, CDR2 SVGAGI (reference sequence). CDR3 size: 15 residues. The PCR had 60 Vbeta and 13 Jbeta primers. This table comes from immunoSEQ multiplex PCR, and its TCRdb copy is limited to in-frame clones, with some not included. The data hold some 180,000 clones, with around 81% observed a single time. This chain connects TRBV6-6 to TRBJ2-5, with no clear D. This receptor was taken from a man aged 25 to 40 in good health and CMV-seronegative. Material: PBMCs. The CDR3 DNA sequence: TGTGCCAGCAGTCCCCCGCTAGAGATTGAAGAGACCCAGTACTTC. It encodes CASSPPLEIEETQYF.